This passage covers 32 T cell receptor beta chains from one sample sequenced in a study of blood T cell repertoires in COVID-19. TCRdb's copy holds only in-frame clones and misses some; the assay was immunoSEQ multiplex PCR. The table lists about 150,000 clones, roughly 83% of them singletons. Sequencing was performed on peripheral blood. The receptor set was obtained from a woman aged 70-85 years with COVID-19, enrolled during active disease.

The DNA of the CDR3 is TGTGCCACCAGTGATTTTGGAGAGCAGCCCCAGCATTTT. As protein: CATSDFGEQPQHF. The chain is built from TRBV24-1 and TRBJ1-5; D not certain. V shed 1 base and J shed 7 bases, with 7 bases lying between them. Germline loops: CDR1 KGHDR, CDR2 SFDVKD. The CDR3 spans 13 residues.

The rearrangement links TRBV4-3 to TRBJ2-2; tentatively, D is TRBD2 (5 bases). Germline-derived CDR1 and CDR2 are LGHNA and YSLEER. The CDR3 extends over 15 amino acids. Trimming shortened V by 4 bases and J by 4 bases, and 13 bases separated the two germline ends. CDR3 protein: CASSRSGGPTGELFF. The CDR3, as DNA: TGCGCCAGCAGCCGAAGCGGCGGCCCCACCGGGGAGCTGTTTTTT.

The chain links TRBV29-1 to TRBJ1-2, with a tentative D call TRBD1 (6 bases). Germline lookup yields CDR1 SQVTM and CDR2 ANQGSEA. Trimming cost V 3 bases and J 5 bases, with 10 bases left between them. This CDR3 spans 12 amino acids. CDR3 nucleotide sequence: TGCAGCGTTGACAGGGGTCAGTATGGCTACACCTTC. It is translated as CSVDRGQYGYTF.

The CDR3 DNA follows: TGTGCCAGCTCACCATTTCAGGGGGAGACCCAGTACTTC. Encoded protein: CASSPFQGETQYF. The V and J genes are TRBV18 and TRBJ2-5; D may be TRBD1 (6 bases). CDR3 length: 13 residues. The V gene's germline CDR1 is KGHSH and CDR2 LQKENI. The germline V and J ends were trimmed by 2 bases and 5 bases, with 9 bases remaining between them.

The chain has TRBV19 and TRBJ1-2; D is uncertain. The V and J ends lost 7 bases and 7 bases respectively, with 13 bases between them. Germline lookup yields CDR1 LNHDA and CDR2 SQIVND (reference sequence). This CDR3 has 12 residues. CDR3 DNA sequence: TGTGCCAGTAAAGGCGGGGTAGGTGGCTACACCTTC. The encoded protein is CASKGGVGGYTF.

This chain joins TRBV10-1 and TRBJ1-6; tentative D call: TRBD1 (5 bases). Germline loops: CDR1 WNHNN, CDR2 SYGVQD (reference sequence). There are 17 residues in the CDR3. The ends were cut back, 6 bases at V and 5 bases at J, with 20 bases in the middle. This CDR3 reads CASRGKSPGEDNSPLHF. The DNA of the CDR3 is TGCGCCAGCAGGGGGAAGTCTCCGGGGGAGGATAATTCACCCCTCCACTTT.

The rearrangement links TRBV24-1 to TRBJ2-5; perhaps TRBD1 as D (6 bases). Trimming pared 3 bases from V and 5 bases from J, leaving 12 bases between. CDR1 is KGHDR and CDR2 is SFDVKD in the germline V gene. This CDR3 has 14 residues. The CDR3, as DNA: TGTGCCACCAGTGATCCCAGGGACACCGAGACCCAGTACTTC. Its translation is CATSDPRDTETQYF.

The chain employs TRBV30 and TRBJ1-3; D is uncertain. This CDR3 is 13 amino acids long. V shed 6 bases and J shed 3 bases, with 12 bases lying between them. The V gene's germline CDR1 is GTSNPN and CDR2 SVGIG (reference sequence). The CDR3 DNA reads TGTGCCTGCAGTTCGGGAGGTGGAAACACCATATATTTT. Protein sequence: CACSSGGGNTIYF.

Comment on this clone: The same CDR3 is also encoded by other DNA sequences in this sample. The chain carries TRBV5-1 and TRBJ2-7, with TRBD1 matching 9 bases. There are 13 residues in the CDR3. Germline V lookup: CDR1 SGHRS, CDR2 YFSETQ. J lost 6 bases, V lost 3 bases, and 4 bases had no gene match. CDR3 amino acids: CASSSGQGGEQYF. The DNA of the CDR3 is TGCGCCAGCAGCTCGGGACAGGGAGGCGAGCAGTACTTC.

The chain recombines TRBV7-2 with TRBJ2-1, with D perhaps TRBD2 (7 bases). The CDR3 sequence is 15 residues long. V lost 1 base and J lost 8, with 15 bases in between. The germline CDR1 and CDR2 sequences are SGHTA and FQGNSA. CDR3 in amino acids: CASSLGGGEGYEQFF. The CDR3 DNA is TGTGCCAGCAGCTTAGGAGGGGGGGAAGGTTATGAGCAGTTCTTC.

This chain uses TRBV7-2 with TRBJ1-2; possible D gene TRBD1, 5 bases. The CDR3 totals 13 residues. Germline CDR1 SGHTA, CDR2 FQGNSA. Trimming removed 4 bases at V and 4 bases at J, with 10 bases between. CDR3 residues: CASSYPQGYGYTF. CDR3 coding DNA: TGTGCCAGCAGCTATCCCCAGGGCTATGGCTACACCTTC.

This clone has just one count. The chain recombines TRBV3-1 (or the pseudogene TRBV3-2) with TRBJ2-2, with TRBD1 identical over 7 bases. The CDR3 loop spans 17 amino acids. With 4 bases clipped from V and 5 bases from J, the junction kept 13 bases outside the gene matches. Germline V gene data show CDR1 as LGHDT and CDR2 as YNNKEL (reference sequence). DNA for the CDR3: TGTGCCAGCAGCCTGACGCGGACAGGATTGAGGACCGGGGAGCTGTTTTTT. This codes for CASSLTRTGLRTGELFF.

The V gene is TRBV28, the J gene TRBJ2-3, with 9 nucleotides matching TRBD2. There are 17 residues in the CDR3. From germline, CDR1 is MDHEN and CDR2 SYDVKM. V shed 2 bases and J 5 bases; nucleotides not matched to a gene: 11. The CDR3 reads CASSLRGGAQEGDTQYF. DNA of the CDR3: TGTGCCAGCAGTTTACGCGGGGGGGCACAAGAGGGAGATACGCAGTATTTT. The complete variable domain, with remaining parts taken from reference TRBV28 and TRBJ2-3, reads DVKVTQSSRYLVKRTGEKVFLECVQDMDHENMFWYRQDPGLGLRLIYFSYDVKMKEKGDIPEGYSVSREKKERFSLILESASTNQTSMYLCASSLRGGAQEGDTQYFGPGTRLTVL.

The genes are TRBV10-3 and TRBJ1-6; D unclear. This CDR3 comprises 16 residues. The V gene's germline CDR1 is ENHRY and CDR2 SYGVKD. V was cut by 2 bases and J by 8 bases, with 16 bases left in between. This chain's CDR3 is CAISEKVSGIYSPLHF. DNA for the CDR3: TGTGCCATCAGTGAGAAGGTCAGCGGGATATATTCACCCCTCCACTTT.

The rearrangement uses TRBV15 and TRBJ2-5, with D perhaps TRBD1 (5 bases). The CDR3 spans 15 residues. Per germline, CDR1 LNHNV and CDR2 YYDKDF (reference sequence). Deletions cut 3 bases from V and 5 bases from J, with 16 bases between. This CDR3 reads CATSSPLGRFETQYF. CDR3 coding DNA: TGTGCCACCAGCAGCCCCCTGGGGCGGTTTGAGACCCAGTACTTC.

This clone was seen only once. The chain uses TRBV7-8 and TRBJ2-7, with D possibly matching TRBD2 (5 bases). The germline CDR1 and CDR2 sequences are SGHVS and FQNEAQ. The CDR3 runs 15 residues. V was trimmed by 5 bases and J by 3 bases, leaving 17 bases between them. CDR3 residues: CASSLPSVAIYEQYF. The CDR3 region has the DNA TGTGCCAGCAGCCTCCCAAGCGTAGCGATCTACGAGCAGTACTTC.

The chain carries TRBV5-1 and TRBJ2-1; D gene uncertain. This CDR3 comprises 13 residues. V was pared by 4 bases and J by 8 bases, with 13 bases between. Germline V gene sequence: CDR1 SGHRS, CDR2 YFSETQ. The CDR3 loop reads CASSPSVDDEQFF. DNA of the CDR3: TGCGCCAGCAGCCCGAGCGTAGACGATGAGCAGTTCTTC.

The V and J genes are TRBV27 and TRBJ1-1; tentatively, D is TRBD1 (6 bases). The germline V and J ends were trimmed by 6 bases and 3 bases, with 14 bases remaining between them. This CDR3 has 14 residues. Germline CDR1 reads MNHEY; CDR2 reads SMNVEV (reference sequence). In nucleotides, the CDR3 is TGTGCCAGCAGGACAGGCCGGTTAGACACTGAAGCTTTCTTT. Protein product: CASRTGRLDTEAFF.

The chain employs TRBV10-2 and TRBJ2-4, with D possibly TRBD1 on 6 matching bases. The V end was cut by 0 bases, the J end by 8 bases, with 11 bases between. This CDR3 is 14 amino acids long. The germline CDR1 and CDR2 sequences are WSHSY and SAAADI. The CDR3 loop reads CASSESRGRHIQYF. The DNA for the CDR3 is TGCGCCAGCAGTGAGTCGAGGGGGAGACACATTCAGTACTTC.

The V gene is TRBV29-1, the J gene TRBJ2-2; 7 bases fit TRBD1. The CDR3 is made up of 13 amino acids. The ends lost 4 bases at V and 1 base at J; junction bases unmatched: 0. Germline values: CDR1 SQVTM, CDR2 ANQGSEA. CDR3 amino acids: CSVGQGNTGELFF. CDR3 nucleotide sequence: TGCAGCGTTGGACAGGGGAACACCGGGGAGCTGTTTTTT.

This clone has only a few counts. CDR3 residues: CASSLFSGYEQYF. The CDR3 nucleotides are TGTGCCAGCAGCCTTTTTAGCGGCTACGAGCAGTACTTC. The chain uses TRBV3-1 (or the pseudogene TRBV3-2) and TRBJ2-7; a possible D gene is TRBD2 (6 bases). This CDR3 contains 13 residues. The germline gives CDR1 LGHDT, CDR2 YNNKEL (reference sequence). V gave up 4 bases and J gave up 3 bases, with 10 bases separating them.

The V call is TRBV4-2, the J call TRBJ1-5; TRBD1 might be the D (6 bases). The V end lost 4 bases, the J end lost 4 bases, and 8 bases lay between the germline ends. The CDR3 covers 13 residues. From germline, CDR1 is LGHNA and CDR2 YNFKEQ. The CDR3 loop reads CASSLTGNQPQHF. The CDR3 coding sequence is TGTGCCAGCAGCCTTACAGGGAATCAGCCCCAGCATTTT.

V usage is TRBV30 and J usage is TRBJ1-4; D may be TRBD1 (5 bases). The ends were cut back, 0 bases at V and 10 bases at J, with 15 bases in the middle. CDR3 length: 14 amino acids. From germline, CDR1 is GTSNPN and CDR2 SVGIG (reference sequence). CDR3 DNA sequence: TGTGCCTGGAGTGTAGGGGCAGATTCGGCAAAACTGTTTTTT. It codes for CAWSVGADSAKLFF.

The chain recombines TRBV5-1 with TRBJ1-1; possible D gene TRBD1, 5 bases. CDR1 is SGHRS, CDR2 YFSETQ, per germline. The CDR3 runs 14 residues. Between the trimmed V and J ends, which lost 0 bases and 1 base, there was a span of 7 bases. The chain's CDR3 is CASSLDGQNTEAFF. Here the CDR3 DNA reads TGCGCCAGCAGCTTGGACGGACAGAACACTGAAGCTTTCTTT.

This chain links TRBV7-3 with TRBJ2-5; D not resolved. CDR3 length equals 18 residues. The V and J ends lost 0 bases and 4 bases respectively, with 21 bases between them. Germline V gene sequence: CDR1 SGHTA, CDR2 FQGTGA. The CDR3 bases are TGTGCCAGCAGCTTAACAGTCTGGTCGCGGCAAAATCGAGAGACCCAGTACTTC. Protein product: CASSLTVWSRQNRETQYF.

CDR3 in amino acids: CASSSRRGRLNTEAFF. DNA for the CDR3: TGTGCCAGCAGCTCGAGAAGGGGGCGCCTGAACACTGAAGCTTTCTTT. The rearrangement joins TRBV7-2 to TRBJ1-1; 7 bases map to TRBD1. With 4 bases clipped from V and 0 bases from J, the junction kept 8 bases outside the gene matches. Germline assignment: CDR1 SGHTA and CDR2 FQGNSA. The CDR3 is made up of 16 amino acids.

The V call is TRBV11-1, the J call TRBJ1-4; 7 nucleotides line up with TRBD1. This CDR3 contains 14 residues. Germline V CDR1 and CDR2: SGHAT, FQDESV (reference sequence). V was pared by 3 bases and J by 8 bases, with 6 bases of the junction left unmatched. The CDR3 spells CASSFDRVNEKLFF. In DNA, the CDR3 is TGTGCCAGCAGCTTCGACAGGGTAAACGAAAAACTGTTTTTT.

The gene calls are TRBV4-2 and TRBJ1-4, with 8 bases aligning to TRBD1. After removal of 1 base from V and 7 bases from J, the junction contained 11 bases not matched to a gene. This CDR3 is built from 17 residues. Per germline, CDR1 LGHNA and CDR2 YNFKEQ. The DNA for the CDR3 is TGTGCCAGCAGCCAAGTCGGAGGGGACACAGGGGGTGAAAAACTGTTTTTT. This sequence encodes CASSQVGGDTGGEKLFF.

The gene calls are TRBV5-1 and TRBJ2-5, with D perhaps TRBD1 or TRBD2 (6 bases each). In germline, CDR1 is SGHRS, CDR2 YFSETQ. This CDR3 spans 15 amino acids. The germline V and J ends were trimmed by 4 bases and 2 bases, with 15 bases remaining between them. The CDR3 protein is CASSLGAGRQETQYF. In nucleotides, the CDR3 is TGCGCCAGCAGCCTGGGGGCGGGACGGCAAGAGACCCAGTACTTC.

This CDR3 is CASSILGQGYNEQFF. The CDR3 DNA sequence: TGTGCCAGTAGTATCTTGGGACAGGGGTACAATGAGCAGTTCTTC. This chain joins TRBV19 and TRBJ2-1; the match to TRBD1 covers 10 bases. There are 15 residues in the CDR3. The junction had 3 bases not matched to a gene; V was cut back by 3 bases and J by 4 bases. The germline gives CDR1 LNHDA, CDR2 SQIVND (reference sequence).

CDR3 sequence (DNA): TGCGCCAGCAGCTTGCCAACGGATGGGGAGAAGTTCTTC. Translation: CASSLPTDGEKFF. V and J are TRBV5-1 and TRBJ2-1; D is perhaps TRBD2 (5 bases). The CDR3 contains 13 residues. CDR1 and CDR2 from the germline V gene are SGHRS and YFSETQ. The V end lost 1 base, the J end lost 14 bases, and 16 bases lay between the germline ends.

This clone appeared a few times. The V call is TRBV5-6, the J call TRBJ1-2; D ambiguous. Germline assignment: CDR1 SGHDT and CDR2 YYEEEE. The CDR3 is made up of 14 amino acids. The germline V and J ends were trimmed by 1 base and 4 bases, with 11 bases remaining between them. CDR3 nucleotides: TGTGCCAGCAGCTTGCGTTGGGCCTCCTATGGCTACACCTTC. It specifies CASSLRWASYGYTF. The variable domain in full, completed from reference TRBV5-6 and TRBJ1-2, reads DAGVTQSPTHLIKTRGQQVTLRCSPKSGHDTVSWYQQALGQGPQFIFQYYEEEERQRGNFPDRFSGHQFPNYSSELNVNALLLGDSALYLCASSLRWASYGYTFGSGTRLTVV.